This TCR beta chain stems from a study of regulatory T cells in long-lasting Graves disease. Stated time point: newly diagnosed GD, antithyroid drugs for less than 3 months. Isolated PBMC RNA provided the starting material for the TCR library. The TCR beta library used iRepertoire HTBI primers with Arm-PCR amplification of CDR3. TCRdb re-called the multiplex PCR reads through MiXCR, storing one row per CDR3 protein. The sample lists some 490,000 distinct CDR3 sequences, around 12% seen once, with 8% to 10% in the top ten. On this clonotype: This may be a read error, as it is one base from a much larger clone.

With V trimmed by 5 bases and J by 7 bases, 6 bases remained unmatched. The CDR3 is made up of 13 amino acids. These data were likewise used in another study, on T cells in Graves' hyperthyroidism and ophthalmopathy.

Material: peripheral blood mononuclear cells (PBMCs), obtained at new diagnosis, from a patient treated with antithyroid drugs. The sequence was obtained from a woman aged 25 to 45 with Graves disease. The genes are TRBV12-3 or TRBV12-4 and TRBJ1-2, with TRBD1 matching 8 bases. The CDR3 loop is CASSLQGAVGYTF. The CDR3 nucleotides read TGTGCCAGCAGTCTCCAGGGGGCGGTTGGCTACACCTTC.